This T cell receptor (beta chain) was documented in a study of T-cell reconstitution after alpha-beta-depleted transplantation in children. Per germline, CDR1 LGHNA and CDR2 YSLEER. The length of the CDR3 is 16 residues. J gave up 5 bases and V 4 bases, and 8 bases lay outside the gene matches. This clonotype was observed a few times. Unique molecular identifiers featured in how the TCRbeta library was prepared. TCRdb called the PCR reads again in MiXCR, with one record for every CDR3 protein. The sample contains about 610,000 distinct CDR3 sequences, 8% to 11% of which appear only once. J is TRBJ2-7 and V is TRBV4-3; TRBD2 matches 13 bases. The sample consisted of PBMCs from the stem cell graft donor, taken from the stem cell graft. The receptor was isolated from a human donor who donated a stem cell graft to a child with acute myeloid leukemia. The CDR3 region has the DNA TGCGCCAGCAGCCGTGGGACTAGCGGGACTCTAGACGAGCAGTACTTC. As protein: CASSRGTSGTLDEQYF.